The 10 T cell receptor beta chains listed next were all sequenced from one sample in a study of cytomegalovirus exposure and HLA in healthy donors. The PCR was carried out with 60 Vbeta primers and 13 Jbeta primers. TCRdb's table, derived via immunoSEQ multiplex PCR, lists solely in-frame clones and lacks some. The profile covers 120,000 or so clones, with over 65% appearing a single time and under 13% taken by the ten largest. The sequenced sample was PBMCs. The receptor source for this set is a man aged 30 to 39 in good health and CMV-seropositive.

The table lists this clone with a few counts. The chain employs TRBV4-2 and TRBJ2-7, with D tentatively TRBD2 (6 bases). The CDR3 extends over 16 amino acids. Trimming removed 1 base from V and 0 bases from J, with 13 bases in between. CDR1 is LGHNA, CDR2 YNFKEQ, per germline. This CDR3 is CASSQGSRGNSYEQYF. The CDR3 DNA follows: TGTGCCAGCAGCCAAGGTTCCCGGGGGAACTCCTACGAGCAGTACTTC.

The V gene is TRBV7-3, the J gene TRBJ2-1; 8 bases are a match to TRBD2. Trimming cost V 5 bases and J 2 bases; bases outside gene matches: 8. The CDR3 totals 16 residues. Germline CDR1 reads SGHTA; CDR2 reads FQGTGA. The CDR3 loop reads CASSPGGGSPYNEQFF. CDR3 DNA: TGTGCCAGCAGCCCCGGGGGGGGATCGCCCTACAATGAGCAGTTCTTC.

The chain combines TRBV15 with TRBJ2-5, with TRBD2 identical over 12 bases. The CDR3 extends over 16 amino acids. Per the germline V gene, CDR1 is LNHNV and CDR2 is YYDKDF (reference sequence). With 1 base clipped from V and 1 base from J, the junction kept 1 base outside the gene matches. CDR3 sequence: CATSRASGRGQETQYF. CDR3 nucleotide sequence: TGTGCCACCAGCAGAGCTAGCGGGAGGGGCCAAGAGACCCAGTACTTC.

This clone was observed a handful of times. CDR3 sequence reads: CASSSGQGAPDTQYF. The DNA of the CDR3 is TGTGCCAGCAGCTCCGGACAGGGGGCCCCAGATACGCAGTATTTT. This chain connects TRBV4-2 to TRBJ2-3; TRBD1 matches 11 bases. The junction had 5 bases not matched to a gene; V was cut back by 5 bases and J by 4 bases. Per germline, CDR1 LGHNA and CDR2 YNFKEQ. CDR3 length: 15 amino acids.

This chain links TRBV6-1 with TRBJ1-4; no definite D call. Trimming left V 2 bases short and J 6 bases short, with 13 bases between. The CDR3 extends over 15 amino acids. Germline-derived CDR1 and CDR2 are MNHNS and SASEGT. This CDR3 reads CASSEMAVTDEKLFF. The CDR3 coding sequence is TGTGCCAGCAGTGAAATGGCGGTAACGGATGAAAAACTGTTTTTT.

Here the CDR3 reads CASSQYRNTEAFF. The CDR3 region has the DNA TGTGCCAGCAGCCAATACAGGAACACTGAAGCTTTCTTT. The rearrangement joins TRBV14 to TRBJ1-1; D is unresolved. The germline gives CDR1 SGHDN, CDR2 FVKESK. This CDR3 contains 13 residues. The ends were cut back, 2 bases at V and 1 base at J, with 5 bases in the middle.

In DNA, the CDR3 is TGTGCCAGCAGTTTACTGATCGGGCGGGAAGATACGCAGTATTTT. Its protein is CASSLLIGREDTQYF. This chain joins TRBV28 and TRBJ2-3, with a tentative D call TRBD2 (6 bases). Between the trimmed V and J ends, which lost 2 bases and 5 bases, there was a span of 14 bases. CDR1 MDHEN and CDR2 SYDVKM come from the germline V gene. This CDR3 region has 15 residues.

The rearrangement uses TRBV4-1 and TRBJ1-5; TRBD1 might be the D (5 bases). This CDR3 is 16 amino acids long. CDR1 and CDR2 (germline): MGHRA, YSYEKL. The germline V and J ends were trimmed by 0 bases and 2 bases, with 11 bases remaining between them. The CDR3 region is CASSQDGAPGNQPQHF. The CDR3 DNA is TGCGCCAGCAGCCAAGATGGGGCCCCCGGCAATCAGCCCCAGCATTTT.

Details on this clone: Germline and junction disagree at one end, which may indicate a read error. The chain recombines TRBV7-7 with TRBJ1-3; TRBD1 agrees at 7 bases. This CDR3 region has 15 residues. The V gene's germline CDR1 is SSHAT and CDR2 FNYEAQ (reference sequence). DNA of the CDR3: TGTGCTAGCATGATCGAGGGGGCATACGGAAACACCATATATTTT. Translated, it gives CASMIEGAYGNTIYF.

The chain joins TRBV11-2 to TRBJ2-5; 11 nucleotides align to TRBD1. V was pared by 0 bases and J by 13 bases, with 10 bases of the junction left unmatched. CDR1 SGHAT and CDR2 FQNNGV come from the germline V gene. The CDR3 extends over 15 amino acids. The CDR3 DNA reads as TGTGCCAGCAGCTTAGATAGGGGACAGGGGGGGACCTTGTACTTC. The encoded protein is CASSLDRGQGGTLYF. Filled out from reference TRBV11-2 and TRBJ2-5, the complete variable domain reads EAGVAQSPRYKIIEKRQSVAFWCNPISGHATLYWYQQILGQGPKLLIQFQNNGVVDDSQLPKDRFSAERLKGVDSTLKIQPAKLEDSAVYLCASSLDRGQGGTLYFGPGTRLLVL.